This is a list of T cell receptor beta chains from one sample in a study of cytomegalovirus exposure and HLA in healthy donors. Clones were sequenced by immunoSEQ multiplex PCR, and TCRdb holds only the in-frame ones, with some missing. The sample holds 150,000 to 200,000 clones, 77% seen once. Sequencing input: PBMCs. The receptor set was obtained from a woman aged 25 to 39 in good health and CMV-seronegative. Both conserved end residues are trimmed from each CDR3. Rows may omit the clone size; those that give it use once, few, many or a size class.

j_call: TRBJ2-7
v_call: TRBV29-1
clone_size: .
cdr3_aa: SFTGTGSYEQY

j_call: TRBJ1-2
v_call: TRBV9
clone_size: .
cdr3_aa: ASTTGGYGYT

j_call: TRBJ2-6
v_call: TRBV19
clone_size: .
cdr3_aa: ASSAVSGANVLT

j_call: TRBJ2-1
v_call: TRBV5-1
clone_size: .
cdr3_aa: ASSLGMSGADNEQF

j_call: .
v_call: TRBV12-2
clone_size: .
cdr3_aa: ASRSKPGLAYEQY

j_call: TRBJ2-1
v_call: TRBV7-3
clone_size: .
cdr3_aa: ASSLRHPGQGSDNEQF

j_call: TRBJ1-3
v_call: TRBV14
clone_size: .
cdr3_aa: ASSQGSGYGNTIY

j_call: TRBJ2-5
v_call: TRBV21-1
clone_size: .
cdr3_aa: ASRRTQRQETQY

j_call: TRBJ2-7
v_call: TRBV5-1
clone_size: .
cdr3_aa: ASSLLRGSEQY

j_call: TRBJ2-1
v_call: TRBV7-9
clone_size: .
cdr3_aa: ASSHGDRGNEQF

j_call: TRBJ2-3
v_call: TRBV9
clone_size: .
cdr3_aa: ASSPGLLESTDTQY

j_call: TRBJ1-1
v_call: TRBV7-9
clone_size: .
cdr3_aa: ASSLTGNTEAF

j_call: TRBJ2-7
v_call: TRBV27
clone_size: .
cdr3_aa: ASSGVGGASDEQY

j_call: TRBJ1-2
v_call: TRBV19
clone_size: .
cdr3_aa: ASSSGQGSGGYT

j_call: TRBJ2-1
v_call: TRBV6-5
clone_size: .
cdr3_aa: ASSRLNNEQF

j_call: TRBJ2-1
v_call: TRBV5-5
clone_size: .
cdr3_aa: ASSSRQGVTYNEQF

j_call: TRBJ2-1
v_call: TRBV27
clone_size: .
cdr3_aa: ASSLTGTSGRAFPYNEQF

j_call: TRBJ2-6
v_call: TRBV5-6
clone_size: .
cdr3_aa: ASSLPGQASGANVLT

j_call: TRBJ2-3
v_call: TRBV25-1
clone_size: .
cdr3_aa: ASSTPGDTQY

j_call: TRBJ2-1
v_call: TRBV27
clone_size: .
cdr3_aa: ASSWSRGLAEPYNEQF

j_call: TRBJ2-7
v_call: TRBV5-4
clone_size: once
cdr3_aa: ASSAGGQGGSVEQY

j_call: TRBJ1-2
v_call: TRBV28
clone_size: .
cdr3_aa: ASSEQYLNYGYT

j_call: TRBJ1-1
v_call: TRBV6-1
clone_size: .
cdr3_aa: ASSRTGPTEAF

j_call: TRBJ2-7
v_call: TRBV6-1
clone_size: .
cdr3_aa: ASTDRLGEQY

j_call: TRBJ2-1
v_call: TRBV7-3
clone_size: .
cdr3_aa: ASSLQGLAGGSSYNEQF

j_call: TRBJ1-2
v_call: TRBV7-2
clone_size: .
cdr3_aa: ASSLAPGYGYT

j_call: TRBJ1-3
v_call: TRBV18
clone_size: .
cdr3_aa: ASSLRVPVGGNTIY

j_call: TRBJ2-3
v_call: TRBV28
clone_size: .
cdr3_aa: ASSPSTDTQY

j_call: TRBJ1-3
v_call: TRBV6-5
clone_size: .
cdr3_aa: ASSYSTGSGNTIY

j_call: TRBJ2-1
v_call: TRBV28
clone_size: .
cdr3_aa: ASSFPGVDEQF

j_call: TRBJ2-1
v_call: TRBV5-1
clone_size: .
cdr3_aa: ASSPWDRSYNEQF

j_call: TRBJ1-1
v_call: TRBV5-6
clone_size: .
cdr3_aa: ASSTSGVLVDTEAF

j_call: TRBJ2-1
v_call: TRBV6-5
clone_size: .
cdr3_aa: ASRQHRGTYNEQF

j_call: TRBJ2-5
v_call: TRBV11-2
clone_size: .
cdr3_aa: ASSLGAQETQY

j_call: TRBJ1-2
v_call: TRBV29-1
clone_size: .
cdr3_aa: SVFMNYGYP

j_call: TRBJ2-5
v_call: TRBV18
clone_size: .
cdr3_aa: ASSPKSPSTETQY

j_call: TRBJ2-2
v_call: TRBV5-1
clone_size: .
cdr3_aa: ASSKGTGTTGELF

j_call: TRBJ1-1
v_call: TRBV10-2
clone_size: .
cdr3_aa: ASRTGGLEAF

j_call: TRBJ1-2
v_call: TRBV29-1
clone_size: .
cdr3_aa: SVVTGPYGYP

j_call: TRBJ2-5
v_call: TRBV29-1
clone_size: .
cdr3_aa: SVERAGGSGETQY

j_call: TRBJ2-7
v_call: TRBV28
clone_size: once
cdr3_aa: ASSLWRQGSEQY

j_call: TRBJ2-7
v_call: TRBV27
clone_size: .
cdr3_aa: ASSSRADEQY

j_call: TRBJ2-1
v_call: TRBV4-1
clone_size: .
cdr3_aa: ASSRSSRDEQF

j_call: TRBJ2-7
v_call: TRBV11-3
clone_size: few
cdr3_aa: ASSRGGLEGYEQY

j_call: TRBJ2-1
v_call: TRBV19
clone_size: .
cdr3_aa: ASMLTGIDEQF

j_call: TRBJ1-2
v_call: TRBV2
clone_size: .
cdr3_aa: ASSDLEGYYGYT

j_call: TRBJ1-2
v_call: TRBV29-1
clone_size: .
cdr3_aa: SVEVRDGYT

j_call: TRBJ2-7
v_call: TRBV5-1
clone_size: .
cdr3_aa: ASSLALGQGRNEQY

j_call: TRBJ2-3
v_call: TRBV27
clone_size: .
cdr3_aa: ASSLSTGIVADTQY

j_call: TRBJ1-4
v_call: TRBV7-9
clone_size: .
cdr3_aa: ASSSTGNEKLF

j_call: TRBJ2-7
v_call: TRBV5-1
clone_size: .
cdr3_aa: ASSLFRFGEQY

j_call: TRBJ2-1
v_call: TRBV29-1
clone_size: .
cdr3_aa: SVRTGDSYNEQF